This T cell receptor beta chain was documented in a study of T-cell memory formation after mild COVID-19. Whole-study results and caveats: The CD4+ clones that contracted clustered mainly within CM and EM, and the CD8+ clones concentrated in EMRA.

Constant-segment primers and 5'RACE yielded cDNA libraries for TCR alpha and TCR beta, each carrying sample barcodes and UMIs. TCRdb reprocessed the 5' RACE reads with MiXCR, giving one entry per CDR3 protein. Among 500,000 to 600,000 distinct CDR3 sequences listed, approximately 19% were seen once. Looked up from germline, CDR1 is LGHNA and CDR2 is YSLEER. The CDR3 is 14 residues long. Trimming took off 0 bases at V and 5 bases at J, with 11 bases between the two ends. The sample holds many counts of this clonotype. Its cognate antigen is unknown. This receptor was identified in an adult woman who had mild COVID-19 (a few samples of this study predate the infection). Cell type and time point are not known. V is TRBV4-3 and J is TRBJ2-7, with TRBD2 as a possible D gene (5 bases). Input material: PBMCs or a T cell subset sorted from them (not recorded which). CDR3 coding DNA: TGCGCCAGCAGCCAAGATTTCGGGGTCGACGAGCAGTACTTC. It yields the protein CASSQDFGVDEQYF.